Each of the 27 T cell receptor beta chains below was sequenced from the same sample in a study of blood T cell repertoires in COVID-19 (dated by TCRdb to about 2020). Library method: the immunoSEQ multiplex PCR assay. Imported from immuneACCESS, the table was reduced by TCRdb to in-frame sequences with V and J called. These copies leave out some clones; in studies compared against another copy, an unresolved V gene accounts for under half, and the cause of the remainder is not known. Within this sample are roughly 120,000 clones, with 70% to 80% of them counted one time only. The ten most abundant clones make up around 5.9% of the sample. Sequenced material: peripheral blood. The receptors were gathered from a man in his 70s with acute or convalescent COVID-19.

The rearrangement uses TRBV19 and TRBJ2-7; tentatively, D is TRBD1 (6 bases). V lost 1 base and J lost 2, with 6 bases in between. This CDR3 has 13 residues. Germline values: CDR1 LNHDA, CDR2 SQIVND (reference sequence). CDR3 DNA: TGTGCCAGTAGTATAGGGACAGCCTACGAGCAGTACTTC. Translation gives CASSIGTAYEQYF.

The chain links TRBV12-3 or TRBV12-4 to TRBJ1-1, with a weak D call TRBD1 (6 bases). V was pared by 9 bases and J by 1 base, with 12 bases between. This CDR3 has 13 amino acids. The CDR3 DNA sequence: TGTGCCAGTAGTACAGGGAAGAACACTGAAGCTTTCTTT. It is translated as CASSTGKNTEAFF.

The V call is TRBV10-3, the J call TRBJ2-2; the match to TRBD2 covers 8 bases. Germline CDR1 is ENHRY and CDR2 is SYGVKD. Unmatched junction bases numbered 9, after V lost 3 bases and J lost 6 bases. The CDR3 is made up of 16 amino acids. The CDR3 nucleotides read TGTGCCATCAGTGAAGGATTGGGACTAGGGTCCGGGGAGCTGTTTTTT. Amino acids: CAISEGLGLGSGELFF.

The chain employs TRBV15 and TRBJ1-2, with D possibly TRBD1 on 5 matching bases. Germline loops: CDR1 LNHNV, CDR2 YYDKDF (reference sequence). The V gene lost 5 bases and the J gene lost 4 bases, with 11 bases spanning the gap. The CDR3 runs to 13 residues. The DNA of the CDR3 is TGTGCCACCAGCTCGCAGGGCCCCTATGGCTACACCTTC. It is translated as CATSSQGPYGYTF.

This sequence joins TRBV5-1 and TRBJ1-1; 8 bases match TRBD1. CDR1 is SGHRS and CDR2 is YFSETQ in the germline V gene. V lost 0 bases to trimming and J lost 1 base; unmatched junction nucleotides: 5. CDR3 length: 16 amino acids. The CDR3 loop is CASSLVFGTGNTEAFF. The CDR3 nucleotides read TGCGCCAGCAGCTTGGTTTTTGGGACAGGGAACACTGAAGCTTTCTTT.

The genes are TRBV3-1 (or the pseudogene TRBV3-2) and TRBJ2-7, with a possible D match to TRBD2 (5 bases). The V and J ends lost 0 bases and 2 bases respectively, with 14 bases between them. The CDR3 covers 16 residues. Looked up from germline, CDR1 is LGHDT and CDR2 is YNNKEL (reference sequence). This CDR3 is CASSQDLREGTYEQYF. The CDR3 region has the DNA TGTGCCAGCAGCCAAGATCTCCGGGAAGGTACCTACGAGCAGTACTTC.

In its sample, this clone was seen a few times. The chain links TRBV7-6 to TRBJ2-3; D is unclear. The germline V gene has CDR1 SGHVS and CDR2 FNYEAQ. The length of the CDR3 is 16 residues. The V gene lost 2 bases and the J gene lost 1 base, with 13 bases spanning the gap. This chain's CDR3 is CASSLLSDTRTDTQYF. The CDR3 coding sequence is TGTGCCAGCAGCTTACTCTCTGACACCCGCACAGATACGCAGTATTTT.

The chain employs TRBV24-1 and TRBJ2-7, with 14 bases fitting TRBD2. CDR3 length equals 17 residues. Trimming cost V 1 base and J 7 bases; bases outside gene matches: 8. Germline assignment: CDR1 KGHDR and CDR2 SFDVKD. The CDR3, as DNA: TGTGCCACCAGTGATTTTCCATGCCGACTAGCGGGGGGGGAGCAGTACTTC. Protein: CATSDFPCRLAGGEQYF.

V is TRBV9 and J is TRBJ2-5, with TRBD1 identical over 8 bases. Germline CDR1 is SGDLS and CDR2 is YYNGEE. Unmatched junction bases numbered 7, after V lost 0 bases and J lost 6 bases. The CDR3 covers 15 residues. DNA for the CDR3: TGTGCCAGCAGCGTAGATGGGGCAGGGGGCAAGACCCAGTACTTC. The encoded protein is CASSVDGAGGKTQYF.

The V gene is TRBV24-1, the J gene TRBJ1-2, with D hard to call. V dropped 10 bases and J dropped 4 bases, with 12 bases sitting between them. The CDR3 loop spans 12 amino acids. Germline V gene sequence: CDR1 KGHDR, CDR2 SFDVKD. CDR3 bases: TGTGCCACGGGTTCAGGTAGCTATGGCTACACCTTC. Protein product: CATGSGSYGYTF.

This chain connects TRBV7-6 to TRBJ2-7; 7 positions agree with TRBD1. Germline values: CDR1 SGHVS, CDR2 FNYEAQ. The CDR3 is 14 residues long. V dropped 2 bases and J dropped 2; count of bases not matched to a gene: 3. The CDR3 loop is CASSLLGQPYEQYF. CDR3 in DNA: TGTGCCAGCAGCTTATTGGGACAGCCCTACGAGCAGTACTTC.

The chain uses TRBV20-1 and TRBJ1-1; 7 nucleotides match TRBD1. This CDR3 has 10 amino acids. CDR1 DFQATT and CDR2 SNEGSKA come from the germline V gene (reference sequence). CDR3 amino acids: CRDRSTEAFF. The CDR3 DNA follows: TGCAGGGACAGGTCCACTGAAGCTTTCTTT.

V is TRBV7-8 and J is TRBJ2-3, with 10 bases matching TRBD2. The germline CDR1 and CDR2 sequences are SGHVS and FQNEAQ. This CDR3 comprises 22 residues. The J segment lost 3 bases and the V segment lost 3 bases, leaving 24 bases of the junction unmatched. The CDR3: CASSLEVFYLAGGRGRTDTQYF. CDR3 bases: TGTGCCAGCAGCTTGGAAGTGTTTTATTTAGCGGGGGGACGTGGGAGGACAGATACGCAGTATTTT.

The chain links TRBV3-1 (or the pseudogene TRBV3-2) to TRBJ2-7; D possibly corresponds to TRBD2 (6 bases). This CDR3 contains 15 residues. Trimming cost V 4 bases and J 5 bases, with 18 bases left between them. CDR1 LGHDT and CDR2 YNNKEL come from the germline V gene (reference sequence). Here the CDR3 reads CASSPSWGVYHEQYF. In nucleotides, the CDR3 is TGTGCCAGCAGCCCCTCGTGGGGGGTTTACCACGAGCAGTACTTC.

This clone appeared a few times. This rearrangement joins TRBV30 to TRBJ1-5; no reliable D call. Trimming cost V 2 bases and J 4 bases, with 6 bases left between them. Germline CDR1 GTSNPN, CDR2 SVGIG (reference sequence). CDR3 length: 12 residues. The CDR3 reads CAWSPGNQPQHF. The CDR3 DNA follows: TGTGCCTGGAGTCCGGGTAATCAGCCCCAGCATTTT.

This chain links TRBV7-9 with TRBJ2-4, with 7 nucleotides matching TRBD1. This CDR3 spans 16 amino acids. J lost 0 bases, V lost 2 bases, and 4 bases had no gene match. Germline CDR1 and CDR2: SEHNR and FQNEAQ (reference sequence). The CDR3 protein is CASSLRDRLAKNIQYF. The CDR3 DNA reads TGTGCCAGCAGCTTAAGGGACAGATTAGCCAAAAACATTCAGTACTTC.

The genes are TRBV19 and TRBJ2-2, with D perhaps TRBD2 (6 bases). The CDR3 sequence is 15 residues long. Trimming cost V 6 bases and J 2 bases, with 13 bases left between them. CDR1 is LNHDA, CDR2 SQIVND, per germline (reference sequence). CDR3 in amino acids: CASRKGGTNTGELFF. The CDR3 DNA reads TGTGCCAGTAGGAAAGGAGGGACTAACACCGGGGAGCTGTTTTTT.

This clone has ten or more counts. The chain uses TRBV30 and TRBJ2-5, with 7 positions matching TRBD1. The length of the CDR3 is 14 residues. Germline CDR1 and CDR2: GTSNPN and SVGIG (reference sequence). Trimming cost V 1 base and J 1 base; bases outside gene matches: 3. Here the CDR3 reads CAWSAGQFQETQYF. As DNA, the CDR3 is TGTGCCTGGAGTGCGGGACAGTTCCAAGAGACCCAGTACTTC. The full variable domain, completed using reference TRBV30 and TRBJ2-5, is SQTIHQWPATLVQPVGSPLSLECTVEGTSNPNLYWYRQAAGRGLQLLFYSVGIGQISSEVPQNLSASRPQDRQFILSSKKLLLSDSGFYLCAWSAGQFQETQYFGPGTRLLVL.

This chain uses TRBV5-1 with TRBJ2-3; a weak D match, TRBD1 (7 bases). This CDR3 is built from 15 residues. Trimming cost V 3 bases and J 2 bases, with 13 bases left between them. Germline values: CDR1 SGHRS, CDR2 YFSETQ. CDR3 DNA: TGCGCCAGCAGCTGGGGGGACAGAGACACAGATACGCAGTATTTT. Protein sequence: CASSWGDRDTDTQYF. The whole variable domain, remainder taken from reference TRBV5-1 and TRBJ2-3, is KAGVTQTPRYLIKTRGQQVTLSCSPISGHRSVSWYQQTPGQGLQFLFEYFSETQRNKGNFPGRFSGRQFSNSRSEMNVSTLELGDSALYLCASSWGDRDTDTQYFGPGTRLTVL.

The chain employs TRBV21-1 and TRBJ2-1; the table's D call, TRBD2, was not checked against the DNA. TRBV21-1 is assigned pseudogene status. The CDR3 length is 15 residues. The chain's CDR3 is CASRVFAGGHNEQFF. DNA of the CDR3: TGTGCCAGCAGGGTCTTTGCGGGGGGTCACAATGAGCAGTTCTTC.

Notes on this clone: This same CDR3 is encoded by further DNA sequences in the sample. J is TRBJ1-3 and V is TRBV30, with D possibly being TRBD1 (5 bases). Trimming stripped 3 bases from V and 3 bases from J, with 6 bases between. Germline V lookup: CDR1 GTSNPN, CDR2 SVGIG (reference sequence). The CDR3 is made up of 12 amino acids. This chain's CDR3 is CAWSGGGNTIYF. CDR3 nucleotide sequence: TGTGCCTGGAGCGGGGGTGGAAACACCATATATTTT.

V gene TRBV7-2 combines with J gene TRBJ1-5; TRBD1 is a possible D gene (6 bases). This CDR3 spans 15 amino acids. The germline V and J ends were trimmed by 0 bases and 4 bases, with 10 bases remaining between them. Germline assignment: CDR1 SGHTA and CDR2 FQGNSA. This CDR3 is CASSLAQGLNQPQHF. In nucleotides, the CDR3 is TGTGCCAGCAGCTTAGCACAGGGCCTTAATCAGCCCCAGCATTTT.

The CDR3 DNA reads as TGTGCCAGCAGCGAGGGACTAGCGGGAGATGAGCAGTTCTTC. Its translation: CASSEGLAGDEQFF. V and J are TRBV9 and TRBJ2-1; 14 bases line up with TRBD2. The trim removed 3 bases at V and 8 bases at J, leaving 1 base unmatched. Germline V gene lookup returns CDR1 SGDLS and CDR2 YYNGEE. CDR3 length equals 14 residues.

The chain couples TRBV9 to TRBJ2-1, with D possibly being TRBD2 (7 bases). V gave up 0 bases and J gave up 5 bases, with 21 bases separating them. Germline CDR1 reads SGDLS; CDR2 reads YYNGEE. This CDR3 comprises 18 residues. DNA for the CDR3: TGTGCCAGCAGCGTAGTGAGGGGGGGTACGGAACCACACAATGAGCAGTTCTTC. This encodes CASSVVRGGTEPHNEQFF.

This chain's CDR3 is CASTTTGMNTEAFF. The CDR3 bases are TGTGCCAGCACCACGACAGGGATGAACACTGAAGCTTTCTTT. V gene TRBV2 combines with J gene TRBJ1-1; 7 bases are shared with TRBD1. Germline V gives CDR1 SNHLY, CDR2 FYNNEI. J gave up 0 bases and V 7 bases, and 5 bases lay outside the gene matches. The CDR3 sequence is 14 residues long.

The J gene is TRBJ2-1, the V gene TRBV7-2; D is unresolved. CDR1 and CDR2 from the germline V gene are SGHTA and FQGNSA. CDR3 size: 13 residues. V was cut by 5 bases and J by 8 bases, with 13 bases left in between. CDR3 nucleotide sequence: TGTGCCAGCAGCCTGATGATGAGCGATGAGCAGTTCTTC. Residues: CASSLMMSDEQFF.

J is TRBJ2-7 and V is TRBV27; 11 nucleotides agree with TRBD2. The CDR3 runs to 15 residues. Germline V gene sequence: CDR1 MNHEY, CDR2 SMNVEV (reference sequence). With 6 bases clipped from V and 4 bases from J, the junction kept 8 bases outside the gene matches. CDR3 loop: CASSTRLAGMYEQYF. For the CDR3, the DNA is TGTGCCAGCAGCACCCGACTAGCGGGAATGTACGAGCAGTACTTC.